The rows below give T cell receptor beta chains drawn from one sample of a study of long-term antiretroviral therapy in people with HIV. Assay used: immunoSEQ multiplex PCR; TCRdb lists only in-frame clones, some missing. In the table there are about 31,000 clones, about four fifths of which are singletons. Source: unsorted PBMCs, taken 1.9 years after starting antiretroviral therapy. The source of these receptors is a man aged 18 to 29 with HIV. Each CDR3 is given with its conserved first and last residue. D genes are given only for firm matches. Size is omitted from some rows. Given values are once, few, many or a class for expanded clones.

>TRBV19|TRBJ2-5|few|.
CASSIRSGEETQYF
TGTGCCAGTAGTATCAGGTCGGGGGAGGAGACCCAGTACTTC
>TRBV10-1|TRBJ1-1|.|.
CASSDNLGTEAFF
TGCGCCAGCAGTGACAATCTGGGCACTGAAGCTTTCTTT
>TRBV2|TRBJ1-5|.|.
CASSDGEWYQPQHF
TGTGCCAGCAGTGACGGGGAATGGTATCAGCCCCAGCATTTT
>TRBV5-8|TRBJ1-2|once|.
CASSSTGRGYGYTF
TGTGCCAGCAGCTCGACGGGTAGGGGCTATGGCTACACCTTC
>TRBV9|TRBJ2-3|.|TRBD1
CASSVGTGQDTQYF
TGTGCCAGCAGCGTGGGGACAGGGCAAGATACGCAGTATTTT
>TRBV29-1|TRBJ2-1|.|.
CSVEQVYNEQFF
TGCAGCGTTGAACAGGTGTACAATGAGCAGTTCTTC
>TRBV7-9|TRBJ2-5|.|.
CASSDGAIQETQYF
TGTGCCAGCAGCGACGGAGCCATCCAAGAGACCCAGTACTTC
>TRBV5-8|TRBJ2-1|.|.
CASWGSEDSGQYNEQFF
TGTGCCAGTTGGGGGTCCGAAGACAGTGGACAATACAATGAGCAGTTCTTC
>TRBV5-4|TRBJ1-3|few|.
CASSITGLVAGNTIYF
TGTGCCAGCAGCATTACAGGGTTAGTAGCTGGAAACACCATATATTTT
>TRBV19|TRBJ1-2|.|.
CASSLWTSLGYGYTF
TGTGCCAGTAGTCTATGGACATCGTTGGGCTATGGCTACACCTTC
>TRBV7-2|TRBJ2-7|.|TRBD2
CASSYQPTSGGAFPYEQYF
TGTGCCAGCAGCTATCAACCGACTAGCGGGGGGGCATTCCCCTACGAGCAGTACTTC
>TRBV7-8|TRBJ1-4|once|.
CASSIGDGREKLFF
TGTGCCAGCAGCATAGGGGATGGTAGGGAAAAACTGTTTTTT
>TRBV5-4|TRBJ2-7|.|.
CASSSREKYEQYF
TGTGCCAGCAGCAGCAGAGAGAAGTACGAGCAGTACTTC
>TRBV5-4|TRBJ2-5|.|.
CASSLIGDQETQYF
TGTGCCAGCAGCTTGATTGGGGACCAAGAGACCCAGTACTTC
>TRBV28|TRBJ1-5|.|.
CASSLMAGTFNQPQHF
TGTGCCAGCAGTTTAATGGCTGGGACCTTCAATCAGCCCCAGCATTTT
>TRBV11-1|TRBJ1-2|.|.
CASSSQGEANYGYTF
TGTGCCAGCAGCTCCCAGGGCGAAGCTAACTATGGCTACACCTTC
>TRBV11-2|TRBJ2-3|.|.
CASSRLAKSTDTQYF
TGTGCCAGCAGCCGTCTAGCGAAGAGCACAGATACGCAGTATTTT
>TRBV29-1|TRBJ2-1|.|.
CSVEDPVTGTYNEQFF
TGCAGCGTTGAAGATCCCGTCACAGGGACCTACAATGAGCAGTTCTTC
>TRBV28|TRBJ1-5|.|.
CASTTRKRGDQPQHF
TGTGCCAGCACCACAAGAAAAAGGGGGGATCAGCCCCAGCATTTT
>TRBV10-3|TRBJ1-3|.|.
CAISDFGGSSGNTIYF
TGTGCCATCAGTGACTTCGGAGGGAGCTCTGGAAACACCATATATTTT
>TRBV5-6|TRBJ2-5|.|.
CASSWTAGETQYF
TGTGCCAGCAGCTGGACTGCCGGGGAGACCCAGTACTTC
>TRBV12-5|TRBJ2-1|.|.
CASCLGDEQFF
TGTGCTAGTTGCCTAGGCGATGAGCAGTTCTTC
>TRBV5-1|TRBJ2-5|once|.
CASSLTGYQETQYF
TGCGCCAGCAGCTTAACAGGGTACCAAGAGACCCAGTACTTC
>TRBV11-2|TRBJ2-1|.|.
CASSTRKGWQFF
TGTGCCAGCAGCACCAGAAAGGGATGGCAGTTCTTC
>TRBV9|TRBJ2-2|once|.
CASSVGWGLDTGELFF
TGTGCCAGCAGCGTAGGATGGGGGCTCGACACCGGGGAGCTGTTTTTT
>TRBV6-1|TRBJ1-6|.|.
CASSEDSDNSPLHF
TGTGCCAGCAGTGAGGACAGTGACAATTCACCCCTCCACTTT
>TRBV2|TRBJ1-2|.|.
CASNLPPPLGVLGYTF
TGTGCCAGCAACCTTCCTCCTCCACTCGGGGTATTGGGCTACACCTTC
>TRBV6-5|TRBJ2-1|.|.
CASRQEYNEQFF
TGTGCCAGCAGACAGGAATACAATGAGCAGTTCTTC
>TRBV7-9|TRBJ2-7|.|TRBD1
CASSSDPGTASYEQYF
TGTGCCAGCAGCTCAGATCCCGGGACAGCGTCCTACGAGCAGTACTTC
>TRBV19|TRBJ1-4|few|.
CASSGYGNEKLFF
TGTGCCAGTTCAGGCTACGGGAATGAAAAACTGTTTTTT
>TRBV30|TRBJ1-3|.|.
CAWSVGGGNTIYF
TGTGCCTGGAGTGTAGGGGGAGGAAACACCATATATTTT
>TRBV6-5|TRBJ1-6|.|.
CASTYHPNSPLHF
TGTGCCAGCACCTATCATCCCAATTCACCCCTCCACTTT
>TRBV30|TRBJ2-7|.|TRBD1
CAWSKNPRGPEQYF
TGTGCCTGGAGCAAAAACCCCAGGGGGCCCGAGCAGTACTTC
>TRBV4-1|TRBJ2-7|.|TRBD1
CASSPAGTGSYEQYF
TGCGCCAGCAGCCCGGCCGGGACAGGCTCCTACGAGCAGTACTTC
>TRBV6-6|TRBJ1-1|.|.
CASSYWGGKSTEAFF
TGTGCCAGCAGTTATTGGGGGGGCAAGAGCACTGAAGCTTTCTTT